A selection of T cell receptor beta chains follows, all from one sample in a study of response to subunit inactivated influenza vaccine. Each CDR3 protein gets one entry after TCRdb re-called the RT-PCR reads with MiXCR. The sample consists of about 830,000 distinct CDR3 sequences, roughly 20% of them appearing once. The sample in question was PBMCs from blood, obtained more than 4 days after vaccination. These receptors all come from a man aged 45-65 years who received an inactivated influenza vaccine. The CDR3 runs from the conserved cysteine through the conserved F or W. D genes are given only for firm matches. Not every row has a clone size; where given, it reads once, few, many or a size class.

D: TRBD1; J: TRBJ1-2; V: TRBV29-1; size: .; DNA: TGCAGCGTTCATAGGTCAGGGGGCGCGAGTGGCTACACCTTC; CDR3: CSVHRSGGASGYTF
D: .; J: TRBJ2-2; V: TRBV9; size: .; DNA: TGTGCCAGCAGCGGCAGGACCCATACCGGGGAGCTGTTTTTT; CDR3: CASSGRTHTGELFF
D: .; J: TRBJ1-3; V: TRBV20-1; size: few; DNA: TGCAGTGCTACCGTCGCTGGGAGGACTGGAAACACCATATATTTT; CDR3: CSATVAGRTGNTIYF
D: .; J: TRBJ2-7; V: TRBV20-1; size: many; DNA: TGCAGTGCTAGTAAGGGATCGTACGAGCAGTACTTC; CDR3: CSASKGSYEQYF
D: .; J: TRBJ2-7; V: TRBV12-3/TRBV12-4; size: many; DNA: TGTGCCAGCAGTTTTAGGAGGAACCGGGATACCCCCTACGAGCAGTACTTC; CDR3: CASSFRRNRDTPYEQYF
D: TRBD1; J: TRBJ1-2; V: TRBV20-1; size: few; DNA: TGCAGGATTGGACAGGAGGGTCCTTATGGCTACACCTTC; CDR3: CRIGQEGPYGYTF
D: .; J: TRBJ2-3; V: TRBV10-3; size: many; DNA: TGTGCCATCAGGACGGACCGGCGGATCCATACGCAGTATTTT; CDR3: CAIRTDRRIHTQYF
D: .; J: TRBJ2-5; V: TRBV20-1; size: few; DNA: TGCAGTGCTAGCGCCCCCAGGGTCCCCCTTCAAGAGACCCAGTACTTC; CDR3: CSASAPRVPLQETQYF
D: .; J: TRBJ2-7; V: TRBV28; size: .; DNA: TGTGCCAGCAGTTTTGGGTCCTCCGAGCAGTACTTC; CDR3: CASSFGSSEQYF
D: .; J: TRBJ2-1; V: TRBV5-1; size: few; DNA: TGCGCCAGCAGCCAACAGGGATATGAGCAGTTCTTC; CDR3: CASSQQGYEQFF
D: .; J: TRBJ1-3; V: TRBV5-1; size: few; DNA: TGCGCCAGCAGCTCGGACATTGCTGGAAACACCATATATTTT; CDR3: CASSSDIAGNTIYF
D: TRBD2; J: TRBJ2-2; V: TRBV20-1; size: once; DNA: TGCGCTGGCGAAGGACTAGCGGGCACCGGGGAGCTGTTTTTT; CDR3: CAGEGLAGTGELFF
D: TRBD2; J: TRBJ2-1; V: TRBV29-1; size: .; DNA: TGCAGCGTCACTAGCGGGGTTGTCGATGAGCAGTTCTTC; CDR3: CSVTSGVVDEQFF
D: .; J: TRBJ2-6; V: TRBV6-5; size: few; DNA: TGTGCCAGCAGTTACAAATATGGGGGGCTGTACTCTGGGGCCAACGTCCTGACTTTC; CDR3: CASSYKYGGLYSGANVLTF
D: TRBD2; J: TRBJ2-7; V: TRBV20-1; size: many; DNA: TGCAGTGCTAGAGATCCGACTAGCGGGATCTCCTACGAGCAGTACTTC; CDR3: CSARDPTSGISYEQYF
D: TRBD1; J: TRBJ2-2; V: TRBV7-9; size: .; DNA: TGTGCCAGCAGCCCGGGGACAGACACCGGGGAGCTGTTTTTT; CDR3: CASSPGTDTGELFF
D: .; J: TRBJ2-7; V: TRBV7-8; size: .; DNA: TGTGCCAGCAGCTTATCTCCGGGAGTAACCTCCTACGAGCGGTACTTC; CDR3: CASSLSPGVTSYERYF
D: TRBD1; J: TRBJ2-7; V: TRBV6-1; size: few; DNA: TGTGCCAGCAGTGAAATGGGACAGGGGTACCCCTACGAGCAGTACTTC; CDR3: CASSEMGQGYPYEQYF
D: .; J: TRBJ1-1; V: TRBV10-3; size: .; DNA: TGTGCCATCACCACAGGGAATCGGTACACTGAAGCTTTCTTT; CDR3: CAITTGNRYTEAFF
D: .; J: TRBJ2-5; V: TRBV20-1; size: few; DNA: TGCAGTGCTAGGACAGCGCAAGAGACCCAGTACTTC; CDR3: CSARTAQETQYF
D: .; J: TRBJ1-2; V: TRBV28; size: .; DNA: TGTGCCAGCAGTTTAACCCGCGGGAGCTATGGCTACACCTTC; CDR3: CASSLTRGSYGYTF
D: .; J: TRBJ1-1; V: TRBV6-2/TRBV6-3; size: few; DNA: TGTGCCAGCAGTTATAGGACGGACACTGAAGCTTTCTTT; CDR3: CASSYRTDTEAFF
D: .; J: TRBJ2-1; V: TRBV20-1; size: .; DNA: TGCAGTGCCGCCCGGGCGGGCGATACCTACAATGAGCAGTTCTTC; CDR3: CSAARAGDTYNEQFF
D: TRBD2; J: TRBJ2-7; V: TRBV19; size: few; DNA: TGTGCCAGTAGTGTCGGGACTAGCGGAGGAGGGATCTCCTACGAGCAGTACTTC; CDR3: CASSVGTSGGGISYEQYF
D: TRBD2; J: TRBJ2-5; V: TRBV5-8; size: few; DNA: TGTGCCAGCAGCTCCGAGCGGGGGCGCGGCGAGACCCAGTACTTC; CDR3: CASSSERGRGETQYF
D: TRBD2; J: TRBJ2-7; V: TRBV7-6; size: few; DNA: TGTGCCAGCAGCTTAGCGGGAGGGGACGAGCAGTACTTC; CDR3: CASSLAGGDEQYF
D: TRBD2; J: TRBJ2-5; V: TRBV20-1; size: many; DNA: TGCAGTGCTAGACCTCTAATGGGGACTAGCCTTGAGACCCAGTACTTC; CDR3: CSARPLMGTSLETQYF
D: TRBD1; J: TRBJ2-1; V: TRBV12-3/TRBV12-4; size: .; DNA: TGTGCCAGCAGTTTATCCAGGGGGCGCTGGGTTAGTAATGAGCAGTTCTTC; CDR3: CASSLSRGRWVSNEQFF
D: TRBD1; J: TRBJ2-7; V: TRBV10-3; size: .; DNA: TGTGCCATCAGCGGACAGGGGGCCCTTGGCGAGCAGTACTTC; CDR3: CAISGQGALGEQYF
D: .; J: TRBJ1-5; V: TRBV20-1; size: .; DNA: TGCAGTGCTAGTCTGGGGGCGGTCGCAGGTCAGCCCCAGCATTTT; CDR3: CSASLGAVAGQPQHF
D: .; J: TRBJ2-1; V: TRBV12-3/TRBV12-4; size: few; DNA: TGTGCCAGCACCGACGGTAGCAGCGGAGGCAATGAGCAGTTCTTC; CDR3: CASTDGSSGGNEQFF
D: .; J: TRBJ2-1; V: TRBV15; size: few; DNA: TGTGCCACCAGCAGAGATAAGGGGGCCTACAATGAGCAGTTCTTC; CDR3: CATSRDKGAYNEQFF
D: .; J: TRBJ2-5; V: TRBV29-1; size: .; DNA: TGCAGCGCCGGCACGGTGGGGGTAACAGAGACCCAGTACTTC; CDR3: CSAGTVGVTETQYF
D: TRBD2; J: TRBJ2-1; V: TRBV6-5; size: few; DNA: TGTGCCAGCAGTTACTCGGGACTAGCTTCCGGTGAGCAGTTCTTC; CDR3: CASSYSGLASGEQFF
D: TRBD1; J: TRBJ1-1; V: TRBV15; size: .; DNA: TGTGCCACCAGCAGAGAGAGGGGGCGACTGCGTGACACTGAAGCTTTCTTT; CDR3: CATSRERGRLRDTEAFF
D: .; J: TRBJ2-7; V: TRBV6-1; size: .; DNA: TGTGCCAGCAGTGTTCGGGAGTCCATCGAGCAGTACTTC; CDR3: CASSVRESIEQYF
D: TRBD1; J: TRBJ1-4; V: TRBV3-1; size: .; DNA: TGTGCCAGCAGCCGGTCCCTTCGACAGGGGTTTGAAGAAAAACTGTTTTTT; CDR3: CASSRSLRQGFEEKLFF
D: TRBD1; J: TRBJ1-1; V: TRBV18; size: .; DNA: TGTGCCAGCTCACCGACAGGGGGTGAAACTGAAGCTTTCTTT; CDR3: CASSPTGGETEAFF
D: TRBD1; J: TRBJ2-7; V: TRBV20-1; size: .; DNA: TGCAGTGCTACACCCGGGACAGTCGCCTACGAGCAGTACTTC; CDR3: CSATPGTVAYEQYF
D: TRBD2; J: TRBJ2-5; V: TRBV20-1; size: few; DNA: TGCAGTGCTAGCGGGAGGGCCAAGACCCAGTACTTC; CDR3: CSASGRAKTQYF
D: TRBD1; J: TRBJ1-2; V: TRBV9; size: few; DNA: TGTGCCAGCAGCGCTTCCGGGACAGGGTATGGCTACACCTTC; CDR3: CASSASGTGYGYTF
D: .; J: TRBJ1-5; V: TRBV20-1; size: many; DNA: TGCAGTGCTAGAGATACAGCAAAGCAGCCCCAGCATTTT; CDR3: CSARDTAKQPQHF
D: TRBD1; J: TRBJ1-1; V: TRBV3-1; size: few; DNA: TGTGCCAGCAGCCAGAATACAGGGGGCACTGAAGCTTTCTTT; CDR3: CASSQNTGGTEAFF
D: TRBD1; J: TRBJ2-7; V: TRBV20-1; size: .; DNA: TGCAGTGCTACCGGGACAGGGGGAACCTACGAGCAGTACTTC; CDR3: CSATGTGGTYEQYF
D: .; J: TRBJ2-7; V: TRBV20-1; size: .; DNA: TGCAGTGCTAAACGGGCATCCGAGCAGTACTTC; CDR3: CSAKRASEQYF
D: .; J: TRBJ2-5; V: TRBV4-1; size: .; DNA: TGCGCCAGCAGCCAAGAAGGCAGGGGACAAGAGACCCAGTACTTC; CDR3: CASSQEGRGQETQYF
D: .; J: TRBJ2-1; V: TRBV11-1; size: few; DNA: TGTGCCAGCAGCTTAGGGGGTCAAATGAATGAGCAGTTCTTC; CDR3: CASSLGGQMNEQFF
D: .; J: TRBJ2-1; V: TRBV10-3; size: .; DNA: TGTGCCATCAGTGAGGTCTGGAGTTCTGAGCAGTTCTTC; CDR3: CAISEVWSSEQFF
D: .; J: TRBJ1-5; V: TRBV4-1; size: .; DNA: TGCGCCAGCAGCCAAGGGTTGGATAGCAATCAGCCCCAGCATTTT; CDR3: CASSQGLDSNQPQHF
D: .; J: TRBJ2-7; V: TRBV20-1; size: .; DNA: TGCAGTGCTAGTCGACGGGCCAGATACGAGCAGTACTTC; CDR3: CSASRRARYEQYF
D: .; J: TRBJ1-6; V: TRBV6-1; size: .; DNA: TGTGCCAGCAGCCGAGGGGATTCCTATAATTCACCCCTCCACTTT; CDR3: CASSRGDSYNSPLHF
D: .; J: TRBJ2-7; V: TRBV29-1; size: .; DNA: TGCAGCGTTCAAACCGGGACCACTTCCTACGAGCAGTACTTC; CDR3: CSVQTGTTSYEQYF